These T cell receptor beta chains were read from a single sample in a study of T cell repertoires in cytomegalovirus infection. TCRdb processed the reads anew with MiXCR; each CDR3 protein has one entry. Counted here are more than 650,000 distinct CDR3 sequences, less than 40% occurring once; the ten biggest clones make up about 2.8%. Sequences were obtained from PBMCs. The source of these receptors is a human donor in good health (CMV status not recorded). Some clones in this sample may be carry-over from other donors' samples. The CDR3 runs from the conserved cysteine through the conserved F or W. D genes are given only for firm matches. Rows may omit the clone size; those that give it use once, few, many or a size class.

J: TRBJ1-1; size: .; D: TRBD1; V: TRBV20-1; DNA: TGCAGTGCTCCAGCGACAGGGGGCGCGGCTGAAGCTTTCTTT; CDR3: CSAPATGGAAEAFF
J: TRBJ2-1; size: .; D: .; V: TRBV7-9; DNA: TGTGCCAGCAGCTCCAGGGGAGCGGTCGAGCAGTTGTTC; CDR3: CASSSRGAVEQLF
J: TRBJ1-6; size: .; D: .; V: TRBV28; DNA: TGTGCCAGCAGTTTAACCCCGGGGAGGGGCCGCGGATCACCCCTCCACTTT; CDR3: CASSLTPGRGRGSPLHF
J: TRBJ1-1; size: .; D: TRBD1; V: TRBV28; DNA: TGTGCCAGCAGTCGACAGGGGGAATTTGGCACTGAAGCTTTCTTT; CDR3: CASSRQGEFGTEAFF
J: TRBJ2-6; size: few; D: TRBD1; V: TRBV11-1; DNA: TGTGCCAGCAGCCCCGGACAGGCTGGGGCCAACGTCCTGACTTTC; CDR3: CASSPGQAGANVLTF
J: TRBJ2-2; size: few; D: TRBD2; V: TRBV15; DNA: TGTGCCACCAGCAGAGAAGGCATGGGAGGGTACCCCGGGGAGCTGTTTTTT; CDR3: CATSREGMGGYPGELFF
J: TRBJ1-1; size: .; D: TRBD1; V: TRBV29-1; DNA: TGCAGCGTTGTAAAAGCGGACAGGGTTGTTTCTGAAGCTTTCTTT; CDR3: CSVVKADRVVSEAFF
J: TRBJ2-5; size: .; D: .; V: TRBV4-1; DNA: TGCGCCAGCAGCCAACACCTCGTGGAGACCCAGTACTTC; CDR3: CASSQHLVETQYF
J: TRBJ2-5; size: few; D: .; V: TRBV28; DNA: TGTGCCAGCAGTTTGCCGGAAGGGGAAGAGACCCAGTACTTC; CDR3: CASSLPEGEETQYF
J: TRBJ2-1; size: few; D: .; V: TRBV29-1; DNA: TGCAGCGTTGGTCGGGATGAGCAGTTCTTC; CDR3: CSVGRDEQFF
J: TRBJ1-4; size: .; D: TRBD1; V: TRBV12-3/TRBV12-4; DNA: TGTGCCAGCACGGAGACAGGGGGTTCACATGAAAAACTGTTTTTT; CDR3: CASTETGGSHEKLFF
J: TRBJ2-7; size: .; D: TRBD1; V: TRBV6-2/TRBV6-3; DNA: TGTGCCAGCACACGACAGGGTAGAGGGGGCGAGCAGTACTTC; CDR3: CASTRQGRGGEQYF
J: TRBJ2-1; size: .; D: .; V: TRBV11-2; DNA: TGTGCCAGCAGCTTAAATGGAGGGAGGCGCAATGAGCAGTTCTTC; CDR3: CASSLNGGRRNEQFF
J: TRBJ2-7; size: .; D: .; V: TRBV5-1; DNA: TGCGCCAGCAGCCCAGGTAGCGGCTACGAGCAGTACTTC; CDR3: CASSPGSGYEQYF
J: TRBJ1-2; size: .; D: TRBD1; V: TRBV10-3; DNA: TGTGCCATCAGCTCCGGGACAGGGGCCTATGGCTACACCTTC; CDR3: CAISSGTGAYGYTF
J: TRBJ2-7; size: .; D: .; V: TRBV7-8; DNA: TGTGCCAGCAGCTTAGTGGGGGTAGCCTCCTACGAGCAGTACTTC; CDR3: CASSLVGVASYEQYF
J: TRBJ1-1; size: many; D: TRBD1; V: TRBV19; DNA: TGTGCCAGTAGGACAGGGGTTGAAGCTTTCTTT; CDR3: CASRTGVEAFF
J: TRBJ1-6; size: .; D: .; V: TRBV28; DNA: TGTGCCAGTACCCAGCTGGCAGGAGGTTCACCCCTCCACTTT; CDR3: CASTQLAGGSPLHF
J: TRBJ1-4; size: .; D: .; V: TRBV6-5; DNA: TGTGCCAGCAGTCAAAGACGGACAACTAATGAAAAACTGTTTTTT; CDR3: CASSQRRTTNEKLFF
J: TRBJ1-3; size: .; D: .; V: TRBV19; DNA: TGTGCCAGTAGTATCTCCCTGACTGGCTCTGGAAACACCATATATTTT; CDR3: CASSISLTGSGNTIYF
J: TRBJ2-5; size: many; D: .; V: TRBV5-1; DNA: TGCGCCAGCAGCTTGGGACGGAGAGGGGAGACCCAGTACTTC; CDR3: CASSLGRRGETQYF
J: TRBJ2-1; size: few; D: .; V: TRBV19; DNA: TGTGCCAGTAGTGCCGACAGGAATGAGCAGTTCTTC; CDR3: CASSADRNEQFF
J: TRBJ2-4; size: many; D: TRBD1; V: TRBV28; DNA: TGTGCCAGCAGTGTATCAGGGGGCGGTGGTTCCAAAAACATTCAGTACTTC; CDR3: CASSVSGGGGSKNIQYF
J: TRBJ2-7; size: many; D: .; V: TRBV28; DNA: TGTGCCAGCAGTCCGAATCCATACGAGCAGTACTTC; CDR3: CASSPNPYEQYF
J: TRBJ2-5; size: .; D: .; V: TRBV20-1; DNA: TGCAGTGCTAGAGATATTGCCCAGGGCGGAGAGACCCAGTACTTC; CDR3: CSARDIAQGGETQYF
J: TRBJ1-4; size: .; D: .; V: TRBV5-1; DNA: TGCGCCAGCAGACCTGGGCCCTTGGGCGAAAAACTGTTTTTT; CDR3: CASRPGPLGEKLFF
J: TRBJ2-4; size: few; D: TRBD1; V: TRBV28; DNA: TGTGCCAGCAGTTTCAGGGGGCTGGGAAACATTCAGTACTTC; CDR3: CASSFRGLGNIQYF
J: TRBJ2-1; size: .; D: .; V: TRBV3-1; DNA: TGTGCCAGCAGCCAAGAATGGGGCAACTACAATGAGCAGTTCTTC; CDR3: CASSQEWGNYNEQFF
J: TRBJ2-3; size: many; D: TRBD2; V: TRBV7-2; DNA: TGTGCCAGCAGCTCGAGCGGGGGGGCAGTGGATACGCAGTATTTT; CDR3: CASSSSGGAVDTQYF
J: TRBJ1-1; size: few; D: .; V: TRBV7-9; DNA: TGTGCCAGCAGCCACCCTAAGGATGAAGCTTTCTTT; CDR3: CASSHPKDEAFF
J: TRBJ1-1; size: .; D: TRBD1; V: TRBV14; DNA: TGTGCCAGCAGGCGACAGGGGGGTCTCACTGAAGCTTTCTTT; CDR3: CASRRQGGLTEAFF
J: TRBJ2-7; size: many; D: .; V: TRBV29-1; DNA: TGCAGCGTTGTGCGGGTCCGACCTTACGAGCAGTACTTC; CDR3: CSVVRVRPYEQYF
J: TRBJ1-6; size: many; D: .; V: TRBV20-1; DNA: TGCAGTGCTAGAGATCGAACAGGGTTCTCACCCCTCCACTTT; CDR3: CSARDRTGFSPLHF
J: TRBJ1-2; size: few; D: .; V: TRBV6-1; DNA: TGTGCCAGCAGCCACGTCCCGCAGCAGGGCTACACCTTC; CDR3: CASSHVPQQGYTF
J: TRBJ1-1; size: .; D: TRBD1; V: TRBV11-3; DNA: TGTGCCAGCAGCTCCGGAATACAGGGGGCCTACACTGAAGCTTTCTTT; CDR3: CASSSGIQGAYTEAFF
J: TRBJ2-1; size: few; D: .; V: TRBV28; DNA: TGTGCCAGCAGCTTTAACATAGCGGATCACTACAATGAGCAGTTCTTC; CDR3: CASSFNIADHYNEQFF
J: TRBJ1-2; size: .; D: .; V: TRBV5-6; DNA: TGTGCCAGCAGCTCCGACGGGCCAACGACTAACTATGGCTACACCTTC; CDR3: CASSSDGPTTNYGYTF
J: TRBJ2-7; size: .; D: .; V: TRBV28; DNA: TGTGCCAGCAGTAGCCGCCCGGGACGCCTTTACGAGCAGTACTTC; CDR3: CASSSRPGRLYEQYF
J: TRBJ2-7; size: few; D: TRBD2; V: TRBV7-2; DNA: TGTGCCAGCAGCTTAGTCCTTGGGGGGGTTAACTCCTACGAGCAGTACTTC; CDR3: CASSLVLGGVNSYEQYF
J: TRBJ1-3; size: .; D: TRBD1; V: TRBV15; DNA: TGTGCCACCAGCGGGAGAACCGGACAGGGGTACTCTGGAAACACCATATATTTT; CDR3: CATSGRTGQGYSGNTIYF
J: TRBJ1-1; size: many; D: .; V: TRBV12-3/TRBV12-4; DNA: TGTGCCAGCAGTTTAGCCAGCGCTGGAGCTTTCTTT; CDR3: CASSLASAGAFF
J: TRBJ2-7; size: many; D: TRBD1; V: TRBV7-6; DNA: TGTGCCAGCAGCTTCGGGACAGGGGGCTACGAGCAGTACTTC; CDR3: CASSFGTGGYEQYF
J: TRBJ2-2; size: few; D: .; V: TRBV7-9; DNA: TGTGCCAGCAGCTCCTACACTTACACCGGGGAGCTGTTTTTT; CDR3: CASSSYTYTGELFF
J: TRBJ2-5; size: many; D: TRBD2; V: TRBV7-6; DNA: TGTGCCAGCAGCGGGGGACTAGCGGGTGGCGAGACCCAGTACTTC; CDR3: CASSGGLAGGETQYF
J: TRBJ1-1; size: .; D: .; V: TRBV5-1; DNA: TGCGCCAGCAGCTTGGATGTCAGGGTCGCCCAAGAAGCTTTCTTT; CDR3: CASSLDVRVAQEAFF
J: TRBJ1-5; size: few; D: .; V: TRBV27; DNA: TGTGCCAGCCGTCGCCCAGGGCAGCCCCAGCATTTT; CDR3: CASRRPGQPQHF